Sequencing of this T cell receptor beta chain was carried out in a study of neurological immune-mediated disorders. Study-wide results and caveats: HTLV-1-associated myelopathy had the most TCR clonal expansion, and multiple sclerosis had the least, less than healthy controls. None of the CDR3 amino acid sequences in expanded clones turned up in more than one subject, which points to private repertoires in all groups.

From germline, CDR1 is SGHVS and CDR2 FQNEAQ. The V end was cut by 3 bases, the J end by 7 bases, with 22 bases between. This CDR3 is built from 17 residues. This clonotype was seen repeatedly, ten times or more. What it binds is unknown. Time point given: technical triplicate 3. Where libraries were unsorted, they were derived from 2 million PBMCs stored at -80 degrees C. With 10-nucleotide random UMIs, 5'RACE was used to make the cDNA. MiXCR, run by TCRdb on the 5' RACE reads, gives a single entry per CDR3 protein. The profile shows about 44,000 distinct CDR3 sequences, under 25% of them singletons. Sequenced input: PBMCs. The rearrangement joins TRBV7-8 to TRBJ2-1; possibly TRBD1 for D (5 bases). This TCR was recovered from a man aged 60 to 69 with HTLV-1-associated myelopathy (HAM/TSP). DNA for the CDR3: TGTGCCAGCAGCTTCCTAATCCTTCAAGACAGAGCTAATGAGCAGTTCTTC. Its translation is CASSFLILQDRANEQFF. Based on the CDR3 plus reference TRBV7-8 and TRBJ2-1, the full variable domain is GAGVSQSPRYKVAKRGQDVALRCDPISGHVSLFWYQQALGQGPEFLTYFQNEAQLDKSGLPSDRFFAERPEGSVSTLKIQRTQQEDSAVYLCASSFLILQDRANEQFFGPGTRLTVL.